One T cell receptor beta chain is described in this entry. A much larger clonotype is one base distant, so this may be a read error. No conserved phenylalanine or tryptophan ends this CDR3, so it is likely a read error. The data stem from a study of tumor and adjacent non-tumor tissue in lung cancer. Study-wide context: Patients comprised eleven to twelve adenocarcinoma, a couple of squamous cell carcinoma and 1 small cell lung cancer. The patients, 10 men and several women, were about 31 to 80 with stage I to III disease. On average, productive TCRbeta reads reached around 4 million per sample.

Three rounds of nested PCR, following a modified ARM-PCR protocol, produced the TCRbeta library. A single record per CDR3 protein comes from TCRdb applying MiXCR to the multiplex PCR reads. The sample holds about 86,000 distinct CDR3 sequences, around three quarters seen once. This sample's RNA came from whole unsorted tissue. The normal lung tissue was taken more than 3 cm from the tumor edge. V was shortened by 5 bases and J by 0 bases, with 14 bases between the two germline ends. This CDR3 spans 15 amino acids. Germline V CDR1 and CDR2: DFQATT, SNEGSKA (reference sequence). The gene calls are TRBV20-1 and TRBJ2-1, with a tentative D call TRBD2 (6 bases). Sequenced material: distant non-tumor lung tissue. This receptor was taken from a woman between 45 and 60 years old with non-small cell lung cancer. The CDR3 region has the DNA TGCAGTGCTCAACGTGGGAGGAGCTCCTACAATGAGCAGTTCGTC. Its protein is CSAQRGRSSYNEQFV.